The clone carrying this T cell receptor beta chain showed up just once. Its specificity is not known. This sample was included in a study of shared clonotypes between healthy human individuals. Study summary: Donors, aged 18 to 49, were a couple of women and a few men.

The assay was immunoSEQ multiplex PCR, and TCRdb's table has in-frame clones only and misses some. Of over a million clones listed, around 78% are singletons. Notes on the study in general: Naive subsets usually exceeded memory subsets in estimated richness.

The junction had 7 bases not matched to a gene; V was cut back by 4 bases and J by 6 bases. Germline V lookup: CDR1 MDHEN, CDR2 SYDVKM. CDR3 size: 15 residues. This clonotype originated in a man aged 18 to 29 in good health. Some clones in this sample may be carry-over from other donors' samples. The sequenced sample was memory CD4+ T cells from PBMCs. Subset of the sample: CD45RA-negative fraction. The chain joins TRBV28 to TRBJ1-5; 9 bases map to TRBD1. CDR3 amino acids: CASSSGQGLGQPQHF. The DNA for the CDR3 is TGTGCCAGCAGTTCAGGACAGGGGTTGGGTCAGCCCCAGCATTTT.